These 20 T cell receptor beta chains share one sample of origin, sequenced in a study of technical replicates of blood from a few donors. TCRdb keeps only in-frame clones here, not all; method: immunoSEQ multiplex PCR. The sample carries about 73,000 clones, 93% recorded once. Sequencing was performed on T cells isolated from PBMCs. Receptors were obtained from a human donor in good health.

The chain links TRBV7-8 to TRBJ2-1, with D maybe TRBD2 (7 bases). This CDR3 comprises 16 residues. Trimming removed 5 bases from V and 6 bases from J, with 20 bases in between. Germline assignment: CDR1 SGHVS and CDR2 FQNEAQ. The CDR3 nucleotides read TGTGCCAGCAGCCCCGTTGGGGGGGGGCTCCTCAATGAGCAGTTCTTC. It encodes CASSPVGGGLLNEQFF.

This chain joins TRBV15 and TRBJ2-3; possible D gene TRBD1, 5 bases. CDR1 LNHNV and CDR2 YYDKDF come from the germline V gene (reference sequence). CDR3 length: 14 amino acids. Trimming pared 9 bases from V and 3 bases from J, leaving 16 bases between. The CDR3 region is CATRTDQGTDTQYF. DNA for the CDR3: TGTGCCACTCGCACCGATCAGGGAACAGATACGCAGTATTTT.

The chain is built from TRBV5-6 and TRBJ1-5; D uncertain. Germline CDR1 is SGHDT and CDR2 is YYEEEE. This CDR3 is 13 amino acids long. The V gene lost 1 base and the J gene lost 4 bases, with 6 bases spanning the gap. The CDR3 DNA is TGTGCCAGCAGCTTGTATCTGAATCAGCCCCAGCATTTT. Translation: CASSLYLNQPQHF.

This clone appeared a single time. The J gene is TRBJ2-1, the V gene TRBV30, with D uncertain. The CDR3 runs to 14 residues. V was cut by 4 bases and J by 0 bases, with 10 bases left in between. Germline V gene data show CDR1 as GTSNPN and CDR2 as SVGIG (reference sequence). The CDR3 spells CAWMALSSYNEQFF. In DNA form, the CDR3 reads TGTGCCTGGATGGCATTAAGCTCCTACAATGAGCAGTTCTTC. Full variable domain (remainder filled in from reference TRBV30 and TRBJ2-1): SQTIHQWPATLVQPVGSPLSLECTVEGTSNPNLYWYRQAAGRGLQLLFYSVGIGQISSEVPQNLSASRPQDRQFILSSKKLLLSDSGFYLCAWMALSSYNEQFFGPGTRLTVL.

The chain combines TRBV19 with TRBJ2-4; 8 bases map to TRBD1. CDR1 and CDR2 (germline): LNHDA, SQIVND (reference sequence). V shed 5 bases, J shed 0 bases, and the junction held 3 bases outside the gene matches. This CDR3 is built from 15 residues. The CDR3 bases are TGTGCCAGTAGTGACAGGGGAACAGCCAAAAACATTCAGTACTTC. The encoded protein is CASSDRGTAKNIQYF.

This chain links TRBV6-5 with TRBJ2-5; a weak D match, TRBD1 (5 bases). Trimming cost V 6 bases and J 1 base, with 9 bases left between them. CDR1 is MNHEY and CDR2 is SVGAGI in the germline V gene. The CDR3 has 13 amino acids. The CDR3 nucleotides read TGTGCCAGCAGGCTAGGGGTCCAAGAGACCCAGTACTTC. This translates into CASRLGVQETQYF.

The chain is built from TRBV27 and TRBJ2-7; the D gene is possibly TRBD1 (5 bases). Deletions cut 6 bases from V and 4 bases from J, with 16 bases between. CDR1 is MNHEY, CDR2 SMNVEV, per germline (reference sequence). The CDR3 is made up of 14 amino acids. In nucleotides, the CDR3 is TGTGCCAGCAGCCCCCAGGGTTCGTCATACGAGCAGTACTTC. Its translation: CASSPQGSSYEQYF.

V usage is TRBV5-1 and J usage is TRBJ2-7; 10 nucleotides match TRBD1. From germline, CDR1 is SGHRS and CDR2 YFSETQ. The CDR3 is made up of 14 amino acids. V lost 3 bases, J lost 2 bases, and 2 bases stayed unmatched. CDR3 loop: CASSSDRGAYEQYF. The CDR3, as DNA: TGCGCCAGCAGCTCGGACAGGGGGGCCTACGAGCAGTACTTC.

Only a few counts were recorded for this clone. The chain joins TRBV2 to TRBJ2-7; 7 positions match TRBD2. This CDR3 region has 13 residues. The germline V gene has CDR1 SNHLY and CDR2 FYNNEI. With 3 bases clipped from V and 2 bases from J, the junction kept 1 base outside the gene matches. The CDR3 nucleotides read TGTGCCAGCAGTGATCGGGGGGCCTACGAGCAGTACTTC. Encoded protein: CASSDRGAYEQYF.

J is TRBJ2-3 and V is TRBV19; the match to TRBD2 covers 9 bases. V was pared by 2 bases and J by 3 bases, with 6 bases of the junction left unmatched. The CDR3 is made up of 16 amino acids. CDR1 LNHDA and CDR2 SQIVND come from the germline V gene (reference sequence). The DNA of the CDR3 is TGTGCCAGTAGTATACTCGCGGGGGGGCCGACAGATACGCAGTATTTT. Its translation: CASSILAGGPTDTQYF.

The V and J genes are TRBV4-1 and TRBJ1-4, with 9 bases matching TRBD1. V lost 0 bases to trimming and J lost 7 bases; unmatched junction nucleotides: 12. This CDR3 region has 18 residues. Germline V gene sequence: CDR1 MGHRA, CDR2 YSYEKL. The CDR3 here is CASSQERRTDRGIEKLFF. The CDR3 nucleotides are TGCGCCAGCAGCCAAGAGAGAAGGACAGACAGGGGGATTGAAAAACTGTTTTTT.

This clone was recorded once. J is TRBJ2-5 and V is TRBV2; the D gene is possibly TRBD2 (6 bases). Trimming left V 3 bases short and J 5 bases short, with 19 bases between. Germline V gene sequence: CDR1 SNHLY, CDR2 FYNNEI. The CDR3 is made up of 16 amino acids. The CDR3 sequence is CASSDPLEGSGETQYF. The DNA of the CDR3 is TGTGCCAGCAGTGACCCACTGGAGGGGTCGGGGGAGACCCAGTACTTC.

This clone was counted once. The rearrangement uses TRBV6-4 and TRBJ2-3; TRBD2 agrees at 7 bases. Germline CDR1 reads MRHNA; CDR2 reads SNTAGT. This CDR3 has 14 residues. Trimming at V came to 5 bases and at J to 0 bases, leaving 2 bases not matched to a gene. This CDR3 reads CASSQRESTDTQYF. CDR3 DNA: TGTGCCAGCAGTCAGCGGGAAAGCACAGATACGCAGTATTTT.

This CDR3 is CASSHDRAGIGSYNEQFF. CDR3 DNA: TGTGCCAGCAGCCACGACAGGGCTGGTATAGGTTCCTACAATGAGCAGTTCTTC. This chain connects TRBV11-3 to TRBJ2-1; 7 nucleotides agree with TRBD1. V shed 5 bases and J 1 base; nucleotides not matched to a gene: 14. The CDR3 totals 18 residues. The germline CDR1 and CDR2 sequences are SGHNT and YENEEA.

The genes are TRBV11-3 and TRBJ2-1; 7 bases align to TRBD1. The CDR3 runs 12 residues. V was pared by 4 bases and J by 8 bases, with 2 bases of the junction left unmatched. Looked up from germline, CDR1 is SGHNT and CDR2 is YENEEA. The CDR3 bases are TGTGCCAGCAGCTCGACAGGGCATGAGCAGTTCTTC. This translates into CASSSTGHEQFF.

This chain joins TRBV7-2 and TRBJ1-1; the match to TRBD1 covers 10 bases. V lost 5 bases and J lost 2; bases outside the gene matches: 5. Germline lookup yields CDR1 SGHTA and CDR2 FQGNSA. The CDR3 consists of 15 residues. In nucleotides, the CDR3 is TGTGCCAGCAGCCGACAGGGGGCGAGTAACACTGAAGCTTTCTTT. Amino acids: CASSRQGASNTEAFF.

CDR3 sequence (DNA): TGTGCCAGTAGTATATCGGTAGCGGGAGGTCATGAGCAGTTCTTC. Encoded protein: CASSISVAGGHEQFF. The chain has TRBV19 and TRBJ2-1, with TRBD2 matching over 10 bases. The V segment lost 2 bases and the J segment 8 bases; nucleotides outside the gene matches: 6. The CDR3 runs to 15 residues. Germline V CDR1 and CDR2: LNHDA, SQIVND (reference sequence).

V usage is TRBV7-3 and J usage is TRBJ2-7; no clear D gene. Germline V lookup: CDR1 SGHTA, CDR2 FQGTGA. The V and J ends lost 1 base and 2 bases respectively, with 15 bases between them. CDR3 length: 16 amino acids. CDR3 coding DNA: TGTGCCAGCAGCTTAATTGGTGGCAGGATACCCTACGAGCAGTACTTC. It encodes CASSLIGGRIPYEQYF.

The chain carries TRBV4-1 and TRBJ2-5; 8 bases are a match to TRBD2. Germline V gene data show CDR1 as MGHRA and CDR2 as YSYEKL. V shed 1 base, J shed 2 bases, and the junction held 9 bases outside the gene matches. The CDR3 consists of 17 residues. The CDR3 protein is CASSQVGLAGVQETQYF. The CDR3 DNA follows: TGCGCCAGCAGCCAAGTCGGCCTAGCGGGCGTACAAGAGACCCAGTACTTC.

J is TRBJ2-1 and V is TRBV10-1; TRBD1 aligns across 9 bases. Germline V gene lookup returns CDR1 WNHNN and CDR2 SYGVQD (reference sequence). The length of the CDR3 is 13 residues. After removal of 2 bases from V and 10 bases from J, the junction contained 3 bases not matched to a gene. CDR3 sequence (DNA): TGCGCCAGCAGTGAGAACAGGGGGCAAGAGCAGTTCTTC. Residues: CASSENRGQEQFF.